These 7 T cell receptor beta chains were sequenced from one sample in a study of T cells in Graves' hyperthyroidism and ophthalmopathy. Template material for amplifying TCR beta CDR3 regions consisted of RNA transcripts. Researchers ran a first-round RT-PCR on the TCR CDR3 using the HTBI primer set. TCRdb re-called the multiplex PCR reads through MiXCR, storing one row per CDR3 protein. The table shows hundreds of thousands of distinct CDR3 sequences, with approximately 15% occurring only once. Material for sequencing was blood. The receptors originated from a woman between 35 and 50 years old with Graves' ophthalmopathy.

This clonotype has at least ten counts. The CDR3 DNA follows: TGTGCCAGCAGCTTAGCGAAGGGAGCAAAGTTCTTC. The encoded protein is CASSLAKGAKFF. The chain joins TRBV7-2 to TRBJ2-1, with a possible D match to TRBD2 (5 bases). V lost 0 bases, J lost 14 bases, and 11 bases lay in between. This CDR3 is built from 12 residues. From germline, CDR1 is SGHTA and CDR2 FQGNSA.

The chain carries TRBV7-3 and TRBJ2-7; possibly TRBD2 for D (5 bases). Germline CDR1 SGHTA, CDR2 FQGTGA. This CDR3 is built from 14 residues. V shed 2 bases and J shed 5 bases, with 13 bases lying between them. In DNA, the CDR3 is TGTGCCAGCAGCTTAGGAGGAGGAGCAAACGAGCAGTACTTC. Protein sequence: CASSLGGGANEQYF.

This clonotype was seen repeatedly, ten times or more. V usage is TRBV2 and J usage is TRBJ1-6; D ambiguous. The CDR3 covers 13 residues. CDR1 and CDR2 from the germline V gene are SNHLY and FYNNEI. Trimming took off 7 bases at V and 10 bases at J, with 14 bases between the two ends. Here the CDR3 reads CASKEGGLSPLHF. In DNA, the CDR3 is TGTGCCAGCAAGGAGGGTGGGTTATCACCCCTCCACTTT.

This clonotype was seen repeatedly, ten times or more. The chain has TRBV18 and TRBJ2-3; D might be TRBD1 or TRBD2, each matching 6 bases. V was pared by 5 bases and J by 3 bases, with 15 bases between. The germline gives CDR1 KGHSH, CDR2 LQKENI. This CDR3 is 15 amino acids long. CDR3 nucleotide sequence: TGTGCCAGCTCATTGGCCAGGGGAGGAACAGATACGCAGTATTTT. Translation: CASSLARGGTDTQYF. Full variable domain (rest looked up from reference TRBV18 and TRBJ2-3): NAGVMQNPRHLVRRRGQEARLRCSPMKGHSHVYWYRQLPEEGLKFMVYLQKENIIDESGMPKERFSAEFPKEGPSILRIQQVVRGDSAAYFCASSLARGGTDTQYFGPGTRLTVL.

This chain uses TRBV19 with TRBJ1-5; TRBD1 is a possible D gene (5 bases). Germline CDR1 and CDR2: LNHDA and SQIVND (reference sequence). This CDR3 region has 15 residues. V was clipped by 2 bases and J by 3 bases, with 11 bases between them. The DNA of the CDR3 is TGTGCCAGTAGTATAATGGCAGGGAACAATCAGCCCCAGCATTTT. Translating it yields CASSIMAGNNQPQHF.

This rearrangement joins TRBV7-8 to TRBJ1-2, with 8 bases aligning to TRBD1. This CDR3 spans 14 amino acids. The germline V gene encodes CDR1 SGHVS and CDR2 FQNEAQ. Unmatched junction bases numbered 6, after V lost 3 bases and J lost 6 bases. The CDR3 nucleotides are TGTGCCAGCAGCTTGAGGACAGGGATGAATGGCTACACCTTC. This encodes CASSLRTGMNGYTF.

This rearrangement joins TRBV4-1 to TRBJ1-5; D gene ambiguous. V was pared by 4 bases and J by 3 bases, with 13 bases between. The CDR3 contains 15 residues. Germline loops: CDR1 MGHRA, CDR2 YSYEKL. DNA for the CDR3: TGCGCCAGCAGCCCCGGCCCGGGCCCCAATCAGCCCCAGCATTTT. It encodes CASSPGPGPNQPQHF.